This TCR beta chain comes out of a study of control samples from healthy donors and cancer patients. TCRdb's copy holds only in-frame clones and misses some; the assay was immunoSEQ multiplex PCR. The sample gives some 190,000 clones, around 93% of which show up once; 1.8% is in the top ten. The CDR3 has 14 amino acids. CDR1 and CDR2 from the germline V gene are SGHTA and FQGNSA. V lost 5 bases, J lost 3 bases, and 10 bases lay in between. This TCR came from a man younger than 40 in good health. The genes are TRBV7-2 and TRBJ2-2; D ambiguous. The sequenced sample was blood. CDR3 in amino acids: CASSVRYYTGELFF. The CDR3 coding sequence is TGTGCCAGCAGCGTGAGATACTACACCGGGGAGCTGTTTTTT.